This TCR beta chain was captured in a study of molecular identifiers for immune sequencing clone quantification. Study summary: For replicates, RNA isolated from roughly 20,000 or 100,000 naive CD8 cells was divided into five portions, of which four were sequenced. The study, taken as a whole, reports: Over 97% of CMV-specific effector molecules, but under 1% of naive ones, were in clones above 20 copies.

The V and J ends lost 0 bases and 2 bases respectively, with 14 bases between them. This CDR3 has 16 amino acids. Germline values: CDR1 DFQATT, CDR2 SNEGSKA (reference sequence). Researchers sorted naive CD8 T cells as cells that were CD8+CD4-CCR7+CD45RA+. On this clonotype itself: The antigen remains unidentified. This may come from a read error, since a much larger clone is one base off.

Preparation methods for the bulk TCR libraries were those previously described, with listed TCR primers. TCRdb recomputed calls from the PCR reads with MiXCR, one row per CDR3 protein. The repertoire includes about 640,000 distinct CDR3 sequences, 20% of them detected once, and 0.85% sits in the top ten. Specimen: naive CD8+ T cells from blood, with Jurkat cell RNA spiked in. Subset noted: FACS-sorted CD8+CD4-CCR7+CD45RA+ naive T cells. This chain uses TRBV20-1 with TRBJ1-5; D call uncertain. The sequence was obtained from a human donor in good health. Some libraries in this study had Jurkat cell RNA spiked in. CDR3 region: CSARDHGLGCNQPQHF. The CDR3 bases are TGCAGTGCTAGAGATCACGGACTTGGTTGCAATCAGCCCCAGCATTTT.